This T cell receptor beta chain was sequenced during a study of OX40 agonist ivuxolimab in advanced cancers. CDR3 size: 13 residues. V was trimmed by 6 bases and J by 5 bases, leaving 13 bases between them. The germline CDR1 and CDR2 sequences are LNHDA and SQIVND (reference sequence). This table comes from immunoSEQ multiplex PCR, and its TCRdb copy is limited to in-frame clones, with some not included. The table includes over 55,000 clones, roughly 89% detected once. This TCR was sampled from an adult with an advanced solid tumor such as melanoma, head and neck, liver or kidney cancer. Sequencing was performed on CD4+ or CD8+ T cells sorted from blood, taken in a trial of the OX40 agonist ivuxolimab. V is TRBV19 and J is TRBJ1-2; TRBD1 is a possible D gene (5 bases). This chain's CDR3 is CASRAGREYGYTF. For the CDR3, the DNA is TGTGCCAGTAGGGCAGGGCGAGAGTATGGCTACACCTTC.